The 21 T cell receptor beta chains below all came from one sample that was sequenced in a study of cytomegalovirus exposure and HLA in healthy donors. It was with 60 Vbeta and 13 Jbeta primers that the PCR ran. Measured with immunoSEQ multiplex PCR; TCRdb has only the in-frame clones, and not every one. Of about 180,000 clones listed, around 79% are singletons. Specimen: PBMCs. The origin of the receptors is a man aged 35 to 55 in good health and CMV-seropositive.

The J gene is TRBJ1-1, the V gene TRBV28; 9 nucleotides line up with TRBD1. CDR3 length equals 16 residues. Trimming at V came to 1 base and at J to 6 bases, leaving 9 bases not matched to a gene. Germline values: CDR1 MDHEN, CDR2 SYDVKM. The DNA of the CDR3 is TGTGCCAGCAGTTTATCACAGGGGGCGGGTTTCGCTGAAGCTTTCTTT. It encodes CASSLSQGAGFAEAFF.

CDR3 coding DNA: TGCGCCAGCAGCTCCAACTACGAGCAGTACTTC. Its protein is CASSSNYEQYF. The chain carries TRBV5-1 and TRBJ2-7; D call uncertain. Germline-derived CDR1 and CDR2 are SGHRS and YFSETQ. V lost 3 bases and J lost 3, with 4 bases in between. This CDR3 contains 11 residues.

The CDR3: CASSLVRLSTDTQYF. For the CDR3, the DNA is TGTGCCAGCAGCTTGGTTAGATTGAGCACAGATACGCAGTATTTT. The V gene is TRBV5-5, the J gene TRBJ2-3; no reliable D call. The V and J ends lost 0 bases and 0 bases respectively, with 8 bases between them. Germline-derived CDR1 and CDR2 are SGHKS and YYEKEE (reference sequence). This CDR3 is 15 amino acids long.

V gene TRBV5-4 combines with J gene TRBJ2-7; possibly TRBD2 for D (6 bases). Trimming stripped 3 bases from V and 1 base from J, with 20 bases between. The CDR3 has 17 residues. The V gene's germline CDR1 is SGHNT and CDR2 YYREEE (reference sequence). The CDR3 DNA is TGTGCCAGCAGCTCCATCCCCCCGGGACTCATATCCTACGAGCAGTACTTC. Translating it yields CASSSIPPGLISYEQYF. Filled out from reference TRBV5-4 and TRBJ2-7, the complete variable domain reads ETGVTQSPTHLIKTRGQQVTLRCSSQSGHNTVSWYQQALGQGPQFIFQYYREEENGRGNFPPRFSGLQFPNYSSELNVNALELDDSALYLCASSSIPPGLISYEQYFGPGTRLTVT.

As for this clone: Compared with germline, one end of the junction differs, possibly owing to a read error. J is TRBJ2-6 and V is TRBV5-4; 7 nucleotides align to TRBD1. CDR3 length: 13 amino acids. Germline values: CDR1 SGHNT, CDR2 YYREEE (reference sequence). DNA for the CDR3: TGTGCCAGCAGCGTGAAGGGGGCCAACGGCCTGACTTTC. This translates into CASSVKGANGLTF.

The chain links TRBV14 to TRBJ2-3, with 7 bases identical to TRBD1. Losses at the gene ends were 1 base for V and 6 bases for J; bases not matched to a gene: 7. This CDR3 is 15 amino acids long. Germline V CDR1 and CDR2: SGHDN, FVKESK. CDR3 sequence: CASSQVTGYSDTQYF. As DNA, the CDR3 is TGTGCCAGCAGCCAAGTGACAGGGTATTCCGATACGCAGTATTTT.

This clone has only one observation. The chain is built from TRBV7-2 and TRBJ2-1; 8 bases map to TRBD2. The germline V gene encodes CDR1 SGHTA and CDR2 FQGNSA. CDR3 length equals 15 residues. Trimming removed 5 bases from V and 4 bases from J; junction bases left unmatched: 7. The CDR3 nucleotides are TGTGCCAGCAGCCCATACTCGGGAGGGTACAATGAGCAGTTCTTC. Protein product: CASSPYSGGYNEQFF.

This clone was recorded once. This chain links TRBV2 with TRBJ1-5; D gene ambiguous. This CDR3 comprises 14 residues. Trimming took 7 bases from V and 5 from J, leaving 15 bases between them. Germline V gives CDR1 SNHLY, CDR2 FYNNEI. Here the CDR3 reads CASTLSQVDQPQHF. The DNA for the CDR3 is TGTGCCAGCACTTTGTCCCAGGTGGATCAGCCCCAGCATTTT. Variable domain in full (rest from reference TRBV2 and TRBJ1-5): EPEVTQTPSHQVTQMGQEVILRCVPISNHLYFYWYRQILGQKVEFLVSFYNNEISEKSEIFDDQFSVERPDGSNFTLKIRSTKLEDSAMYFCASTLSQVDQPQHFGDGTRLSIL.

V and J are TRBV19 and TRBJ1-1, with 9 positions matching TRBD1. Germline trimming cut 5 bases from V and 0 bases from J; bases unmatched to any gene: 7. Looked up from germline, CDR1 is LNHDA and CDR2 is SQIVND (reference sequence). The CDR3 is made up of 16 amino acids. The CDR3 DNA reads TGTGCCAGTAGTGCCCGGGACAGGGTTTTGAACACTGAAGCTTTCTTT. This encodes CASSARDRVLNTEAFF.

This chain connects TRBV28 to TRBJ1-2; possibly TRBD1 for D (6 bases). V was trimmed by 4 bases and J by 0 bases, leaving 9 bases between them. The CDR3 runs to 14 residues. Germline assignment: CDR1 MDHEN and CDR2 SYDVKM. This chain's CDR3 is CASSSGQANYGYTF. The CDR3 region has the DNA TGTGCCAGCAGTTCGGGACAAGCTAACTATGGCTACACCTTC.

The table lists this clone with a few counts. The chain combines TRBV18 with TRBJ1-1, with TRBD1 identical over 8 bases. The CDR3 consists of 15 residues. The J segment lost 4 bases and the V segment lost 4 bases, leaving 8 bases of the junction unmatched. Germline lookup yields CDR1 KGHSH and CDR2 LQKENI. CDR3: CASSLDRVGLTEAFF. The CDR3 DNA sequence: TGTGCCAGCTCACTGGACAGGGTGGGTCTCACTGAAGCTTTCTTT.

The chain employs TRBV9 and TRBJ1-2; maybe TRBD1 (5 bases). This CDR3 is 14 amino acids long. V lost 9 bases to trimming and J lost 7 bases, with 22 bases between them. Germline V gives CDR1 SGDLS, CDR2 YYNGEE. CDR3 amino acids: CATSKGHPDGGYTF. The CDR3, as DNA: TGTGCCACCTCCAAAGGACACCCGGACGGTGGCTACACCTTC.

The gene calls are TRBV5-4 and TRBJ2-7, with 8 bases that match TRBD2. Germline CDR1 is SGHNT and CDR2 is YYREEE (reference sequence). V shed 5 bases, J shed 2 bases, and the junction held 9 bases outside the gene matches. This CDR3 comprises 15 residues. The CDR3 here is CASRIDSGGPYEQYF. CDR3 in DNA: TGTGCCAGCAGGATTGACAGCGGGGGCCCCTACGAGCAGTACTTC.

This clone occurred a few times. The genes are TRBV7-3 and TRBJ2-3, with no clear D. This CDR3 is built from 13 residues. Germline V gives CDR1 SGHTA, CDR2 FQGTGA. V dropped 2 bases and J dropped 4 bases, with 7 bases sitting between them. The CDR3 coding sequence is TGTGCCAGCAGCTTATCTCCCCCAGATACGCAGTATTTT. Translated: CASSLSPPDTQYF. The full variable domain, completed using reference TRBV7-3 and TRBJ2-3, is GAGVSQTPSNKVTEKGKYVELRCDPISGHTALYWYRQSLGQGPEFLIYFQGTGAADDSGLPNDRFFAVRPEGSVSTLKIQRTERGDSAVYLCASSLSPPDTQYFGPGTRLTVL.

This clone was detected once. Distinct nucleotide sequences in the sample also encode this CDR3. This chain links TRBV19 with TRBJ1-5, with D perhaps TRBD1 (5 bases). Germline values: CDR1 LNHDA, CDR2 SQIVND (reference sequence). The CDR3 has 13 residues. V was pared by 3 bases and J by 6 bases, with 9 bases between. CDR3 amino acids: CASSIQGGQPQHF. CDR3 in DNA: TGTGCCAGTAGTATTCAGGGAGGTCAGCCCCAGCATTTT.

V usage is TRBV2 and J usage is TRBJ1-1, with 8 bases lining up with TRBD1. The ends lost 4 bases at V and 0 bases at J; junction bases unmatched: 4. Germline V gives CDR1 SNHLY, CDR2 FYNNEI. The CDR3 loop spans 15 amino acids. CDR3 in amino acids: CASSAWTGMNTEAFF. The CDR3 DNA is TGTGCCAGCAGTGCTTGGACAGGGATGAACACTGAAGCTTTCTTT.

This rearrangement joins TRBV15 to TRBJ2-6, with D possibly being TRBD1 (6 bases). The V end lost 3 bases, the J end lost 0 bases, and 12 bases lay between the germline ends. CDR3 length: 17 amino acids. Germline loops: CDR1 LNHNV, CDR2 YYDKDF (reference sequence). CDR3 region: CATSRQGIGSGANVLTF. CDR3 DNA sequence: TGTGCCACCAGCAGGCAGGGGATAGGCTCTGGGGCCAACGTCCTGACTTTC.

The chain recombines TRBV27 with TRBJ2-3; the match to TRBD1 covers 7 bases. The J segment lost 0 bases and the V segment lost 10 bases, leaving 7 bases of the junction unmatched. This CDR3 spans 14 amino acids. Looked up from germline, CDR1 is MNHEY and CDR2 is SMNVEV (reference sequence). CDR3 amino acids: CAIRQGMSTDTQYF. In DNA, the CDR3 is TGTGCCATCCGACAGGGAATGAGCACAGATACGCAGTATTTT.

This clone was seen more than once but under ten times. The chain joins TRBV9 to TRBJ1-5; a weak D match, TRBD1 (6 bases). The CDR3 totals 14 residues. Trimming pared 4 bases from V and 3 bases from J, leaving 11 bases between. Germline CDR1 is SGDLS and CDR2 is YYNGEE. CDR3 sequence: CASSPPGVNQPQHF. The CDR3 bases are TGTGCCAGCAGCCCCCCAGGGGTCAATCAGCCCCAGCATTTT. Variable domain in full (rest from reference TRBV9 and TRBJ1-5): DSGVTQTPKHLITATGQRVTLRCSPRSGDLSVYWYQQSLDQGLQFLIQYYNGEERAKGNILERFSAQQFPDLHSELNLSSLELGDSALYFCASSPPGVNQPQHFGDGTRLSIL.

V is TRBV5-4 and J is TRBJ2-5; 9 nucleotides align to TRBD1. The germline gives CDR1 SGHNT, CDR2 YYREEE (reference sequence). CDR3 length: 15 residues. V lost 4 bases and J lost 5; bases outside the gene matches: 9. CDR3 loop: CASSRPGQGTETQYF. Written as DNA, the CDR3 is TGTGCCAGCAGCCGGCCGGGACAGGGAACCGAGACCCAGTACTTC.

There are a few counts of this clone. An end of the junction does not agree with germline; a read error may underlie this. The CDR3 DNA reads as TGTGCCAGCAGCCTGACCCTACAGGGAGAGCGACTAGCCAAAAACAGTCAGTACTTC. This encodes CASSLTLQGERLAKNSQYF. J is TRBJ2-4 and V is TRBV13, with D perhaps TRBD2 (7 bases). There are 19 residues in the CDR3. The V gene's germline CDR1 is PRHDT and CDR2 FYEKMQ (reference sequence). The entire variable domain, with the rest obtained from reference TRBV13 and TRBJ2-4, is as follows: AAGVIQSPRHLIKEKRETATLKCYPIPRHDTVYWYQQGPGQDPQFLISFYEKMQSDKGSIPDRFSAQQFSDYHSELNMSSLELGDSALYFCASSLTLQGERLAKNSQYFGAGTRLSVL.